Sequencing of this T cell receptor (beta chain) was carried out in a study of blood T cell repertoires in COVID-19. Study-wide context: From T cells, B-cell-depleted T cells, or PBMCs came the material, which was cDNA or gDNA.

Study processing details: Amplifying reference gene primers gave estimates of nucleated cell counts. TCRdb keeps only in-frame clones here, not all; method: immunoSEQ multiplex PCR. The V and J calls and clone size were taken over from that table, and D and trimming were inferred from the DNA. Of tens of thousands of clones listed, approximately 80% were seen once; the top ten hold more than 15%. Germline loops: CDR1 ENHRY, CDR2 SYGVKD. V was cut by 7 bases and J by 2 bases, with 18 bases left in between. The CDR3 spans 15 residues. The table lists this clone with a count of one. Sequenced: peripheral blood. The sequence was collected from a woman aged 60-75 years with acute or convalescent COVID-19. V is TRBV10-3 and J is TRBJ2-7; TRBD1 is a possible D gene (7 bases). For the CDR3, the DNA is TGTGCCATCAAGGGGGGACAGATCAATCCCTACGAGCAGTACGTC. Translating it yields CAIKGGQINPYEQYV.